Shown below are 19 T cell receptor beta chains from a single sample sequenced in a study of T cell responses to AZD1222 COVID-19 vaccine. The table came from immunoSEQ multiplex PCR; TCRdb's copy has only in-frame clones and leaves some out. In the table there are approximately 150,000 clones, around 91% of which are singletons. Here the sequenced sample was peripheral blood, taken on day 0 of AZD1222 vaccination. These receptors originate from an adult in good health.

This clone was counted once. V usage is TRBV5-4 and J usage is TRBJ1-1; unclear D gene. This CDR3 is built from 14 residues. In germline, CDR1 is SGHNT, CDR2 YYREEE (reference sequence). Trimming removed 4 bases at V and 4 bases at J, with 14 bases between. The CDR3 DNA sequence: TGTGCCAGCAGCCAACATCTCGCTAGCACTGAAGCTTTCTTT. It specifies CASSQHLASTEAFF. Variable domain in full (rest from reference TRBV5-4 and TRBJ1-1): ETGVTQSPTHLIKTRGQQVTLRCSSQSGHNTVSWYQQALGQGPQFIFQYYREEENGRGNFPPRFSGLQFPNYSSELNVNALELDDSALYLCASSQHLASTEAFFGQGTRLTVV.

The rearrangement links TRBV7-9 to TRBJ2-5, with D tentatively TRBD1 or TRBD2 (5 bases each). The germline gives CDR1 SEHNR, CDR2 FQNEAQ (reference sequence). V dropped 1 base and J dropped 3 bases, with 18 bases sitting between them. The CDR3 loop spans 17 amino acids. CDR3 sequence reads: CASSLVGVIYLEETQYF. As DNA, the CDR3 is TGTGCCAGCAGCTTAGTGGGGGTGATCTACTTGGAAGAGACCCAGTACTTC.

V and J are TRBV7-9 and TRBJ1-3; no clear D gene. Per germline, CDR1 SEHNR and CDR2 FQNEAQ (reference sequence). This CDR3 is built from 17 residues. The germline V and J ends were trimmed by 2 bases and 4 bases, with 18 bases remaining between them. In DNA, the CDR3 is TGTGCCAGCAGCTTATCCCGAGGAGAATACAGCGGAAACACCATATATTTT. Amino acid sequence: CASSLSRGEYSGNTIYF.

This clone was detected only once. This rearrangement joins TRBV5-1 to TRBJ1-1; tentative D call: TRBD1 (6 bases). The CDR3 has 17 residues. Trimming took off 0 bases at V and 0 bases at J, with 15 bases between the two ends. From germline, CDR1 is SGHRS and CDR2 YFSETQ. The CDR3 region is CASSLGTEGVMNTEAFF. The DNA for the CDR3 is TGCGCCAGCAGCTTGGGTACAGAGGGGGTTATGAACACTGAAGCTTTCTTT.

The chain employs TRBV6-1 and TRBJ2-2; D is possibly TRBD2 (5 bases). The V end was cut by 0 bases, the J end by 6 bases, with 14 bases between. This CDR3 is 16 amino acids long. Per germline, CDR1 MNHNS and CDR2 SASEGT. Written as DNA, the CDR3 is TGTGCCAGCAGTGAAGCAATGAGGGCGGGTTCCGGGGAGCTGTTTTTT. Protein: CASSEAMRAGSGELFF.

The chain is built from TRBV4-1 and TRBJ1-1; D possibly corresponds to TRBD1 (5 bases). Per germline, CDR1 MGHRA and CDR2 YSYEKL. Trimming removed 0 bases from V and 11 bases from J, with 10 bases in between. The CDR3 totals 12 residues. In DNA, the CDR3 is TGCGCCAGCAGCCAAGAAGACAGCAGGGCTTTCTTT. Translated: CASSQEDSRAFF.

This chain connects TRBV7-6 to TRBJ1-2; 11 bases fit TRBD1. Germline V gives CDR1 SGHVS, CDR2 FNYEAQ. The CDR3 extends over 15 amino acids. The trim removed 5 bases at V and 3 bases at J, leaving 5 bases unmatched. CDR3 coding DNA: TGTGCCAGCAGCATTGGGACAGGGGGAGACTATGGCTACACCTTC. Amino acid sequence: CASSIGTGGDYGYTF. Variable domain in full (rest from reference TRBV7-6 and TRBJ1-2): GAGVSQSPRYKVTKRGQDVALRCDPISGHVSLYWYRQALGQGPEFLTYFNYEAQQDKSGLPNDRFSAERPEGSISTLTIQRTEQRDSAMYRCASSIGTGGDYGYTFGSGTRLTVV.

The CDR3 DNA is TGTGCCAGTAAAATTAGCGGGAGGGCCTCATACAATGAGCAGTTCTTC. Protein product: CASKISGRASYNEQFF. This chain links TRBV19 with TRBJ2-1, with 11 bases fitting TRBD2. The CDR3 loop spans 16 amino acids. J gave up 4 bases and V 7 bases, and 9 bases lay outside the gene matches. CDR1 and CDR2 from the germline V gene are LNHDA and SQIVND (reference sequence).

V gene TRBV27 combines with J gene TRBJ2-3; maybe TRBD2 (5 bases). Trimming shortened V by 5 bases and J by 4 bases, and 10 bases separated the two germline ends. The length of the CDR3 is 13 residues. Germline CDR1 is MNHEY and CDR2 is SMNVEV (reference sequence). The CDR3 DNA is TGTGCCAGCAGTAAGAGGGCCTCAGATACGCAGTATTTT. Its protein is CASSKRASDTQYF.

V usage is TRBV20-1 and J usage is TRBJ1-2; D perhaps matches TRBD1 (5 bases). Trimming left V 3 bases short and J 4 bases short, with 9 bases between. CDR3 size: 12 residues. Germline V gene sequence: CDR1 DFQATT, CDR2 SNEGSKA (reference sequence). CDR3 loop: CSASETAYGYTF. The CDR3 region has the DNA TGCAGTGCTAGTGAGACAGCCTATGGCTACACCTTC.

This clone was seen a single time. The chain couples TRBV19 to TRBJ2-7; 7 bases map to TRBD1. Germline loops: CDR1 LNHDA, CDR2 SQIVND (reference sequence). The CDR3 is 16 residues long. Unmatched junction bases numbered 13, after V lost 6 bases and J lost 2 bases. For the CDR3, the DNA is TGTGCCAGTAGCCCCCAGGACAGGTGGGGCACCTACGAGCAGTACTTC. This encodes CASSPQDRWGTYEQYF.

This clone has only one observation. The CDR3 region is CASSALRGTEAFF. The CDR3 nucleotides are TGTGCCAGTAGTGCCCTCCGCGGCACTGAAGCTTTCTTT. This chain links TRBV19 with TRBJ1-1; D unclear. Germline V lookup: CDR1 LNHDA, CDR2 SQIVND (reference sequence). This CDR3 comprises 13 residues. Deletions cut 5 bases from V and 4 bases from J, with 11 bases between.

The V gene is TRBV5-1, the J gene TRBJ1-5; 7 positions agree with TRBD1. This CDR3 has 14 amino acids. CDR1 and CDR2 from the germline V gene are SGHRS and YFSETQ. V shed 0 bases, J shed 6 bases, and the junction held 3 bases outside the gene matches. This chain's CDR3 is CASSLAGTAQPQHF. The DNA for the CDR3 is TGCGCCAGCAGCTTGGCCGGGACAGCTCAGCCCCAGCATTTT.

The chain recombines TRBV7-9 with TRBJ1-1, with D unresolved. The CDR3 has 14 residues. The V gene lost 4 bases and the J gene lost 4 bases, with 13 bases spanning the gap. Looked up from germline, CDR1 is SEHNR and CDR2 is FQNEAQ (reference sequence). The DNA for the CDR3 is TGTGCCAGCAGCTCCTACATGCAGCCCACTGAAGCTTTCTTT. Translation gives CASSSYMQPTEAFF.

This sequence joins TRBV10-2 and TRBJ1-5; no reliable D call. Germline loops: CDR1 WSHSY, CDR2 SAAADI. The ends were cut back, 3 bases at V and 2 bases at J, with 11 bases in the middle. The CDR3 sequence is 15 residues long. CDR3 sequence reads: CASSDTGTGNQPQHF. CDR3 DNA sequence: TGCGCCAGCAGTGATACGGGAACGGGCAATCAGCCCCAGCATTTT.

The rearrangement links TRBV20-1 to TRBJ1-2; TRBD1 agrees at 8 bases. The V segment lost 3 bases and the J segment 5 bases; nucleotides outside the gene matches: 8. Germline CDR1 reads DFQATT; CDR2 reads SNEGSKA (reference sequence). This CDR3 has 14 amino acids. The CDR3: CSASSTGARYGYTF. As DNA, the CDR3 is TGCAGTGCTAGTTCGACAGGGGCTCGGTATGGCTACACCTTC.

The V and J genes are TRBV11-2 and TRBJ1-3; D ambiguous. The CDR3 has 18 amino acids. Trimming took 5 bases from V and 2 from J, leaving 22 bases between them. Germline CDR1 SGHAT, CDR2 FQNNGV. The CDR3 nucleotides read TGTGCCAGCAGCCCCCCAGGCGGAGCCCTTTCAGCTGGAAACACCATATATTTT. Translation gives CASSPPGGALSAGNTIYF.

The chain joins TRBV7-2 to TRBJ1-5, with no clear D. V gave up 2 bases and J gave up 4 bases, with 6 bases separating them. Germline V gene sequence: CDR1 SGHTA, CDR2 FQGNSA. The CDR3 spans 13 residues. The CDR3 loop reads CASSLQANQPQHF. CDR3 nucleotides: TGTGCCAGCAGCTTACAGGCTAATCAGCCCCAGCATTTT.

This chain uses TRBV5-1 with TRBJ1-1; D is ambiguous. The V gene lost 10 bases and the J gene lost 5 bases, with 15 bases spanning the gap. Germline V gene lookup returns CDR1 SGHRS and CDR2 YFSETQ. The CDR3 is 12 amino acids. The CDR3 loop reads CASSEGGTEAFF. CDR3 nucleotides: TGCGCCTCCTCTGAGGGTGGGACTGAAGCTTTCTTT.